These T cell receptor beta chains were read from a single sample in a study of blood T cells in healthy people across ages. MiXCR, applied by TCRdb to the 5' RACE reads, yields one record per CDR3 protein. The repertoire consists of about 1.8 million distinct CDR3 sequences, with around half occurring once and the leading ten covering approximately 2.1%. The sequenced material came from blood. Receptors were obtained from a woman between 40 and 50 years old in good health. Each CDR3 is given with its conserved first and last residue. The order of the fields is J gene, clone size, D gene, V gene, CDR3 DNA, CDR3 protein. D genes are given only for firm matches. Size tells how often a clone was seen (once, few, many) or the class of an expanded clone, and some rows leave it out.

TRBJ2-3 | - | - | TRBV7-8 | TGTGCCAGCAGCTCCCTACAGGGCTACACAGATACGCAGTATTTT | CASSSLQGYTDTQYF
TRBJ1-1 | - | TRBD1 | TRBV10-3 | TGTGCCATCAGTGAGTCGAGTACGGGACAGGGGAGGAACACTGAAGCTTTCTTT | CAISESSTGQGRNTEAFF
TRBJ2-3 | few | TRBD2 | TRBV4-2 | TGTGCCAGCAGCCGGGCTGGAGCGGGGGGGGTCACAGATACGCAGTATTTT | CASSRAGAGGVTDTQYF
TRBJ1-6 | - | TRBD1 | TRBV7-2 | TGTGCCAGCAGCATCAGTCGGACAGGGGGTTCACCCCTCCACTTT | CASSISRTGGSPLHF
TRBJ1-1 | - | - | TRBV12-3/TRBV12-4 | TGTGCCAGCACCCGCGTATATGGCACTGAAGCTTTCTTT | CASTRVYGTEAFF
TRBJ2-1 | few | TRBD2 | TRBV7-2 | TGTGCCAGCAGCTTAGCTTCGGGGGGGCAGAATGAGCAGTTCTTC | CASSLASGGQNEQFF
TRBJ1-6 | - | - | TRBV5-6 | TGTGCCAGCATCAGGGGAGGTAATTCACCCCTCCACTTT | CASIRGGNSPLHF
TRBJ2-1 | - | TRBD2 | TRBV20-1 | TGCAGTGCGTACCGACTAGCTTCCTACAATGAGCAGTTCTTC | CSAYRLASYNEQFF
TRBJ2-3 | - | - | TRBV11-3 | TGTGCCAGCAGCGCGGGGACCGCAGATACGCAGTATTTT | CASSAGTADTQYF
TRBJ2-4 | few | - | TRBV3-1 | TGTGCCAGCAGTCAGGACTTATGGGCCAAAAACATTCAGTACTTC | CASSQDLWAKNIQYF
TRBJ1-3 | - | - | TRBV3-1 | TGTGCCAGCATGAGAAACTCTGGAAACACCATATATTTT | CASMRNSGNTIYF
TRBJ1-1 | - | - | TRBV7-8 | TGTGCCAGCAGCTTAGAAGGGGGGTTCGTACCTGAAGCTTTCTTT | CASSLEGGFVPEAFF
TRBJ2-2 | many | - | TRBV15 | TGTGCCACCAGCAGACGTCCGCGTGCGGGGGCCCCGAACACCGGGGAGCTGTTTTTT | CATSRRPRAGAPNTGELFF
TRBJ1-6 | - | - | TRBV7-9 | TGTGCCAGCAGCTCAACAGAAGGACAGAGCTCCTATAATTCACCCCTCCACTTT | CASSSTEGQSSYNSPLHF
TRBJ2-1 | - | TRBD1 | TRBV20-1 | TGCAGTGCTAAAAGGGACAGAACCTACAATGAGCAGTTCTTC | CSAKRDRTYNEQFF
TRBJ2-7 | few | TRBD1 | TRBV5-1 | TGCGCCAGCAGCTTGGCCGTGACAGGGCGCTCCTACGAGCAGTACTTC | CASSLAVTGRSYEQYF
TRBJ2-3 | few | TRBD2 | TRBV6-6 | TGTGCCAGCAGTTACCGATCGACTAGCGGGGACACAGATACGCAGTATTTT | CASSYRSTSGDTDTQYF
TRBJ2-5 | few | TRBD1 | TRBV5-1 | TGTGCCAGCAGTTTCCCAGGGACAGGGGAGGAGACCCAGTACTTC | CASSFPGTGEETQYF
TRBJ2-7 | few | TRBD1 | TRBV2 | TGTGCCAGCAGGGGGGCAGACAGGGGGGCTGCCTACGAGCAGTACTTC | CASRGADRGAAYEQYF
TRBJ2-1 | - | - | TRBV7-6 | TGTGCCAGCAGCTTAGTGGCGACCACCTACAATGAGCAGTTCTTC | CASSLVATTYNEQFF
TRBJ2-3 | few | TRBD2 | TRBV3-1 | TGTGCCAGCAGCCAAGCGCTACTAGCGGGGTTCGCCACAGATACGCAGTATTTT | CASSQALLAGFATDTQYF
TRBJ2-7 | once | TRBD1 | TRBV12-3/TRBV12-4 | TGTGCCAGCAGCTGGGACAGGGGGCGAGGTTACGAGCAGTACTTC | CASSWDRGRGYEQYF
TRBJ2-1 | - | - | TRBV9 | TGTGCCAGCAGCTCAAGACAGGGAGGGGACGTCGATGAGCAGTTCTTC | CASSSRQGGDVDEQFF
TRBJ2-1 | - | TRBD2 | TRBV20-1 | TGCAGTGCTAGAGGTAGCGGGGGCCCGGATAGCTCCTACAATGAGCAGTTCTTC | CSARGSGGPDSSYNEQFF